This is a list of T cell receptor beta chains from one sample in a study of shared clonotypes between healthy human individuals. Sequenced by immunoSEQ multiplex PCR; TCRdb stores in-frame clones only, minus some. Of about half a million clones listed, roughly 83% are singletons. Material for sequencing was PBMCs. Source of these receptors: a woman aged 40 to 50 in good health. Some clones in this sample may be carry-over from other donors' samples. Each CDR3 is given with its conserved first and last residue. A D gene is named only where the DNA matches it firmly. Clone size appears in some rows only: once, few, many, or a class for an expanded clone.

D gene: TRBD1
V gene: TRBV18
J gene: TRBJ1-1
clone size: -
CDR3 DNA: TGTGCCAGCTCACCCCGGACAGGGGGAGACACTGAAGCTTTCTTT
CDR3 protein: CASSPRTGGDTEAFF

D gene: -
V gene: TRBV27
J gene: TRBJ2-7
clone size: -
CDR3 DNA: TGTGCCAGCAGATCTGCGGTGTGGGGCTCCTACGAGCAGTACTTC
CDR3 protein: CASRSAVWGSYEQYF

D gene: -
V gene: TRBV29-1
J gene: TRBJ2-7
clone size: -
CDR3 DNA: TGCAGCGTTTCTGCGAGTAAGGACAACGAGCAGTACTTC
CDR3 protein: CSVSASKDNEQYF

D gene: TRBD1
V gene: TRBV7-9
J gene: TRBJ1-5
clone size: -
CDR3 DNA: TGTGCCAGCAGCTTGGGGGACAGGGGGGCGGATCAGCCCCAGCATTTT
CDR3 protein: CASSLGDRGADQPQHF

D gene: -
V gene: TRBV28
J gene: TRBJ1-3
clone size: few
CDR3 DNA: TGTGCCAGCAGTTTAAGGGGAATTGGAAACACCATATATTTT
CDR3 protein: CASSLRGIGNTIYF

D gene: -
V gene: TRBV7-9
J gene: TRBJ2-5
clone size: -
CDR3 DNA: TGTGCCAGCAGCGGCCGTAGAGACCAGTACTTC
CDR3 protein: CASSGRRDQYF

D gene: -
V gene: TRBV4-1
J gene: TRBJ1-1
clone size: -
CDR3 DNA: TGCGCCAGCAGCCCCGTCGCAGGGCGGGTGAACACTGAAGCTTTCTTT
CDR3 protein: CASSPVAGRVNTEAFF

D gene: -
V gene: TRBV7-3
J gene: TRBJ1-2
clone size: -
CDR3 DNA: TGTGCCAGCAGCTTAAACCCTCAGGGGAGCTACACCTTC
CDR3 protein: CASSLNPQGSYTF

D gene: -
V gene: TRBV6-1
J gene: TRBJ2-3
clone size: -
CDR3 DNA: TGTGCCAGCAGTGAAGTGAGGGGGCGGGGGTTAGATACGCAGTATTTT
CDR3 protein: CASSEVRGRGLDTQYF

D gene: TRBD2
V gene: TRBV28
J gene: TRBJ2-7
clone size: -
CDR3 DNA: TGTGCCAGCAGGTATTCTAGCGGGAGGGCCTACGAGCAGTACTTC
CDR3 protein: CASRYSSGRAYEQYF

D gene: -
V gene: TRBV7-2
J gene: TRBJ2-3
clone size: -
CDR3 DNA: TGTGCCAGCAGCCAAATCATGGGGTGGAGTTCAGATACGCAGTATTTT
CDR3 protein: CASSQIMGWSSDTQYF

D gene: -
V gene: TRBV5-1
J gene: TRBJ1-2
clone size: -
CDR3 DNA: TGCGCCAGCAGCTTTACCGTGGACTATGGCTACACCTTC
CDR3 protein: CASSFTVDYGYTF

D gene: TRBD2
V gene: TRBV4-1
J gene: TRBJ2-5
clone size: -
CDR3 DNA: TGCGCCAGCAGCCAAGATTGGGCTAGCGGGAGGGAAAAGACCCAGTACTTC
CDR3 protein: CASSQDWASGREKTQYF

D gene: TRBD2
V gene: TRBV4-3
J gene: TRBJ2-1
clone size: -
CDR3 DNA: TGCGCCAGCAGCCAGAGCGGGGCCTACAATGAGCAGTTCTTC
CDR3 protein: CASSQSGAYNEQFF

D gene: TRBD1
V gene: TRBV5-1
J gene: TRBJ2-1
clone size: once
CDR3 DNA: TGCGCCAGCAGCCCCGGGACAGGGGTTGATGAGCAGTTCTTC
CDR3 protein: CASSPGTGVDEQFF

D gene: -
V gene: TRBV28
J gene: TRBJ2-1
clone size: -
CDR3 DNA: TGTGCCAGCAGTTTACGGGAGAGCTCCTACAATGAGCAGTTCTTC
CDR3 protein: CASSLRESSYNEQFF

D gene: TRBD1
V gene: TRBV29-1
J gene: TRBJ2-7
clone size: -
CDR3 DNA: TGCGGCGGAGGGACAGGCGAACTCGAGCAGTACTTC
CDR3 protein: CGGGTGELEQYF